The rows below give T cell receptor beta chains drawn from one sample of a study of OX40 agonist ivuxolimab in advanced cancers. Assay: immunoSEQ multiplex PCR; the TCRdb copy retains only in-frame clones and omits some. The table lists about 100,000 clones, approximately 90% of them singletons. The input for sequencing was CD4+ or CD8+ T cells sorted from blood, taken in a trial of the OX40 agonist ivuxolimab. These receptors were taken from an adult with an advanced solid tumor such as melanoma, head and neck, liver or kidney cancer. CDR3s include the opening cysteine and the closing phenylalanine or tryptophan. D genes are given only for firm matches. The size field is filled for only some rows; it gives once, few, many or a size class.

d_call	clone_size	v_call	j_call	cdr3_aa	cdr3_nt
-	-	TRBV28	TRBJ1-2	CASSPGTRVSYGYTF	TGTGCCAGCAGTCCAGGGACTCGGGTTTCCTATGGCTACACCTTC
-	-	TRBV7-3	TRBJ2-3	CASSPGTFTDTQYF	TGTGCCAGCAGCCCTGGGACCTTTACAGATACGCAGTATTTT
TRBD2	-	TRBV28	TRBJ2-1	CASELAGAGYNEQFF	TGTGCCAGCGAACTAGCGGGAGCAGGGTACAATGAGCAGTTCTTC
-	-	TRBV5-6	TRBJ2-1	CASSLAGTRNEQFF	TGTGCCAGCAGCCTCGCCGGGACTCGGAACGAGCAGTTCTTC
-	-	TRBV6-6	TRBJ2-7	CASSPTAGIGYEQYF	TGTGCCAGCAGCCCCACGGCGGGTATAGGTTACGAGCAGTACTTC
-	once	TRBV28	TRBJ1-4	CASRYSLPNEKLFF	TGTGCCAGCAGATACTCCCTACCTAATGAAAAACTGTTTTTT
TRBD2	-	TRBV25-1	TRBJ2-2	CASSVISGRPGELFF	TGTGCCAGCAGTGTGATTAGCGGGAGACCCGGGGAGCTGTTTTTT
-	-	TRBV5-1	TRBJ2-6	CASSYGSGANVLTF	TGCGCCAGCAGCTATGGCTCTGGGGCCAACGTCCTGACTTTC
-	-	TRBV4-3	TRBJ1-4	CASSQGNLREKLFF	TGCGCCAGCAGCCAAGGGAACTTGCGGGAAAAACTGTTTTTT
-	-	TRBV4-2	TRBJ1-1	CASSQDLGGRNTEAFF	TGTGCCAGCAGCCAAGATCTAGGGGGTCGCAACACTGAAGCTTTCTTT
-	-	TRBV9	TRBJ2-5	CASSVGGGQETQYF	TGTGCCAGCAGCGTAGGGGGAGGCCAAGAGACCCAGTACTTC
TRBD1	-	TRBV7-8	TRBJ2-1	CASSLRTGFLEQFF	TGTGCCAGCAGCTTACGGACAGGGTTCCTTGAGCAGTTCTTC
TRBD2	once	TRBV28	TRBJ2-2	CASSPGLALNTGELFF	TGTGCCAGCAGTCCGGGACTAGCGTTGAACACCGGGGAGCTGTTTTTT
-	-	TRBV13	TRBJ2-5	CASSLGSIQETQYF	TGTGCCAGCAGCTTAGGTTCGATCCAAGAGACCCAGTACTTC
-	-	TRBV9	TRBJ2-1	CASSEKTGAYNEQFF	TGTGCCAGCAGCGAGAAGACAGGCGCTTACAATGAGCAGTTCTTC
TRBD2	-	TRBV19	TRBJ2-6	CASRTSGTTGANVLTF	TGTGCCAGTAGGACTAGCGGGACTACTGGGGCCAACGTCCTGACTTTC
-	-	TRBV11-1	TRBJ1-1	CASSLRGSLNTEAFF	TGTGCCAGCAGCTTAAGGGGGTCCCTGAACACTGAAGCTTTCTTT
-	-	TRBV18	TRBJ2-5	CASSPIQKETQYF	TGTGCCAGCTCACCGATTCAGAAAGAGACCCAGTACTTC